This T cell receptor (beta chain) was identified in a study of blood T cell repertoires in COVID-19. The table came from immunoSEQ multiplex PCR; TCRdb's copy has only in-frame clones and leaves some out. The sample lists 200,000 to 250,000 clones, 89% seen once, with about 5% in the top ten. The germline V gene has CDR1 MNHNS and CDR2 SASEGT. V shed 2 bases and J shed 9 bases, with 10 bases lying between them. The CDR3 is made up of 12 amino acids. This receptor was obtained from a woman aged 40 to 49 with acute or convalescent COVID-19. The rearrangement joins TRBV6-1 to TRBJ1-1; tentative D call: TRBD1 (6 bases). The sequenced material came from peripheral blood. CDR3 loop: CASSEMTGKAFF. The CDR3 DNA reads as TGTGCCAGCAGTGAAATGACAGGTAAAGCTTTCTTT.